Detailed here is one T cell receptor beta chain. Original analysis: Amplification of reference gene primers provided the estimated nucleated cell counts. Profiling relied on immunoSEQ multiplex PCR, and the TCRdb table lists in-frame clones only, not all of them. D and trimming were read from the DNA, whereas the V and J calls and clone size are those reported in that table. The table records 85,000 to 90,000 clones, about 91% of them present only once. The data stem from a study of blood T cell repertoires in COVID-19. Study details: Whether acute or convalescent, the COVID-19 samples came from the United States, Italy and Spain. PBMCs, B-cell-depleted T cells, or T cells provided the cDNA or gDNA that made up the material.

Trimming left V 8 bases short and J 10 bases short, with 27 bases between. Germline V CDR1 and CDR2: MNHEY, SMNVEV (reference sequence). The CDR3 has 17 amino acids. The rearrangement links TRBV27 to TRBJ1-6; D perhaps matches TRBD1 (5 bases). The clonotype comes from a human donor with active COVID-19. The donor label of this sample is uncertain. The sample was peripheral blood. DNA for the CDR3: TGTGCCAGCCTCCCCACCCTCACACAGGCACGGTCATCACCCCTCCACTTT. The encoded protein is CASLPTLTQARSSPLHF.